Presented here are 13 T cell receptor beta chains from one specimen sequenced in a study of blood T cells in healthy people across ages. The second PCR ran roughly 6 to 11 cycles with a sample-barcoded 5' primer and J-beta primers. TCRdb fed the 5' RACE reads into MiXCR, producing one record per CDR3 protein. The sample holds around 620,000 distinct CDR3 sequences, 27% seen once. Material for sequencing was blood. These receptors all come from a woman between 70 and 85 years old in good health.

This clonotype was found a few times. CDR3 in amino acids: CSVGGTGSDTQYF. CDR3 coding DNA: TGCAGCGTTGGGGGAACAGGGTCAGATACGCAGTATTTT. The genes are TRBV29-1 and TRBJ2-3; D is perhaps TRBD1 (6 bases). Germline CDR1 is SQVTM and CDR2 is ANQGSEA. The V end was cut by 4 bases, the J end by 4 bases, with 12 bases between. The CDR3 sequence is 13 residues long.

Many counts were recorded for this clonotype. J is TRBJ2-5 and V is TRBV12-3 or TRBV12-4, with 8 nucleotides matching TRBD1. V lost 2 bases and J lost 1; bases outside the gene matches: 15. This CDR3 contains 19 residues. The DNA for the CDR3 is TGTGCCAGCAGTTTACGGCAAGGGCAAACAGGGGGGTTCCAAGAGACCCAGTACTTC. Translated, it gives CASSLRQGQTGGFQETQYF.

This clonotype was counted a single time. The chain joins TRBV20-1 to TRBJ2-3; D may be TRBD2 (5 bases). Germline CDR1 and CDR2: DFQATT and SNEGSKA (reference sequence). The V end lost 7 bases, the J end lost 0 bases, and 17 bases lay between the germline ends. The CDR3 is 15 amino acids. The CDR3 spells CSVGERRPSTDTQYF. The CDR3 DNA follows: TGCAGTGTAGGAGAGCGGCGCCCTAGCACAGATACGCAGTATTTT.

In its sample, this clonotype was seen a few times. This sequence joins TRBV24-1 and TRBJ2-1, with TRBD2 identical over 14 bases. This CDR3 comprises 13 residues. Germline V gene sequence: CDR1 KGHDR, CDR2 SFDVKD. The CDR3 is CASTSGGAGEQFF. CDR3 nucleotide sequence: TGTGCTTCGACTAGCGGGGGGGCGGGAGAGCAGTTCTTC.

The chain recombines TRBV2 with TRBJ2-5; 11 positions match TRBD2. The germline V gene has CDR1 SNHLY and CDR2 FYNNEI. The CDR3 covers 17 residues. Trimming cost V 4 bases and J 4 bases; bases outside gene matches: 11. Written as DNA, the CDR3 is TGTGCCAGCAGTGTTAGCGGGGGGGCAGTAAGTGGAGAGACCCAGTACTTC. Its translation: CASSVSGGAVSGETQYF.

Ten or more counts support this clonotype. The chain uses TRBV7-3 and TRBJ2-5; tentatively, D is TRBD2 (6 bases). V dropped 5 bases and J dropped 3 bases, with 16 bases sitting between them. Germline lookup yields CDR1 SGHTA and CDR2 FQGTGA. The CDR3 is 15 residues long. CDR3 sequence reads: CASSQKFGGKETQYF. In DNA, the CDR3 is TGTGCCAGCAGCCAAAAATTTGGCGGGAAAGAGACCCAGTACTTC.

This clonotype has only a few counts. The V gene is TRBV4-3, the J gene TRBJ2-5, with D maybe TRBD2 (5 bases). The J call may not be correct, given that the DNA end is closer to TRBJ2-1. This CDR3 is 14 amino acids long. Per the germline V gene, CDR1 is LGHNA and CDR2 is YSLEER. The CDR3 sequence: CASSQDTKGDEQFF. The CDR3 DNA follows: TGCGCCAGCAGCCAAGATACTAAGGGAGATGAGCAGTTCTTC.

The CDR3, as DNA: TGTGCCAGCAGCTCATCAGGGGGGGCTAAGCAAAACTATGGCTACACCTTC. Translation gives CASSSSGGAKQNYGYTF. The chain couples TRBV7-3 to TRBJ1-2; 7 bases are shared with TRBD1. This CDR3 comprises 17 residues. Per the germline V gene, CDR1 is SGHTA and CDR2 is FQGTGA. V gave up 4 bases and J gave up 2 bases; unmatched junction bases: 13.

The sample holds a few counts of this clonotype. This sequence joins TRBV7-2 and TRBJ1-2, with TRBD1 matching over 8 bases. Trimming at V came to 6 bases and at J to 4 bases, leaving 13 bases not matched to a gene. The germline V gene has CDR1 SGHTA and CDR2 FQGNSA. The CDR3 spans 16 residues. CDR3 sequence: CASSSTTGTGVYGYTF. Here the CDR3 DNA reads TGTGCCAGCAGTTCGACCACCGGGACAGGCGTCTATGGCTACACCTTC.

This rearrangement joins TRBV6-6 to TRBJ1-1; D gene ambiguous. Germline CDR1 is MNHNY and CDR2 is SVGAGI (reference sequence). The V gene lost 2 bases and the J gene lost 1 base, with 8 bases spanning the gap. The CDR3 contains 14 residues. Here the CDR3 reads CASSYGTRNTEAFF. DNA of the CDR3: TGTGCCAGCAGTTACGGTACAAGGAACACTGAAGCTTTCTTT.

This sequence joins TRBV7-2 and TRBJ2-2; D gene unclear. Germline V lookup: CDR1 SGHTA, CDR2 FQGNSA. V was pared by 3 bases and J by 3 bases, with 5 bases between. This CDR3 has 13 residues. The CDR3 nucleotides are TGTGCCAGCAGCTTTTACTACACCGGGGAGCTGTTTTTT. Its protein product is CASSFYYTGELFF.

The chain has TRBV11-2 and TRBJ1-3; D is unresolved. V lost 5 bases and J 4 bases, leaving 12 bases between the germline ends. This CDR3 has 14 residues. Germline lookup yields CDR1 SGHAT and CDR2 FQNNGV. CDR3 in amino acids: CASSRPSRGNTIYF. The DNA of the CDR3 is TGTGCCAGCAGCCGACCATCGAGAGGAAACACCATATATTTT. Variable domain in full (rest from reference TRBV11-2 and TRBJ1-3): EAGVAQSPRYKIIEKRQSVAFWCNPISGHATLYWYQQILGQGPKLLIQFQNNGVVDDSQLPKDRFSAERLKGVDSTLKIQPAKLEDSAVYLCASSRPSRGNTIYFGEGSWLTVV.

This clonotype was counted a few times. The chain combines TRBV29-1 with TRBJ1-1; 7 positions agree with TRBD1. The CDR3 consists of 13 residues. V shed 8 bases and J 1 base; nucleotides not matched to a gene: 7. Germline CDR1 and CDR2: SQVTM and ANQGSEA. The DNA of the CDR3 is TGCAGCATTCGGACAGGTGCGAACACTGAAGCTTTCTTT. This codes for CSIRTGANTEAFF.